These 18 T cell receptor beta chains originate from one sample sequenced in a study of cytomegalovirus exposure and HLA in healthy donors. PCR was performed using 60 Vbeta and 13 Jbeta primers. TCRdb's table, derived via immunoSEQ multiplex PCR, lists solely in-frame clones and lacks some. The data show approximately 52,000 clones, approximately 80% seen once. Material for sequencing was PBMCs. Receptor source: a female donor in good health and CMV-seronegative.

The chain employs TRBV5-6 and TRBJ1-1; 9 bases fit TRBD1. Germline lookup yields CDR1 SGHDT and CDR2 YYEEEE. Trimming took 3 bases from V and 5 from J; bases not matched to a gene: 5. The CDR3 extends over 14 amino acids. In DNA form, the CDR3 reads TGTGCCAGCAGCTCTGACAGGGGGTGGACTGAAGCTTTCTTT. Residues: CASSSDRGWTEAFF.

The CDR3, as DNA: TGTGCCAGCTCACTCAGGGAAGCTGCCTCCGAGCAGTACTTC. This codes for CASSLREAASEQYF. V is TRBV18 and J is TRBJ2-7, with a possible D match to TRBD1 (5 bases). With 4 bases removed from V and 6 bases from J, the gap between germline ends came to 16 bases. The CDR3 is 14 residues long. CDR1 is KGHSH and CDR2 is LQKENI in the germline V gene.

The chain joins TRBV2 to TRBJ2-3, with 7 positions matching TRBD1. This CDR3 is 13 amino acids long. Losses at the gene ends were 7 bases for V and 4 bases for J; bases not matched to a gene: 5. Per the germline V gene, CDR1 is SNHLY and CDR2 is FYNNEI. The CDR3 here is CASTGQGADTQYF. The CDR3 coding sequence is TGTGCCAGCACCGGCCAGGGGGCAGATACGCAGTATTTT.

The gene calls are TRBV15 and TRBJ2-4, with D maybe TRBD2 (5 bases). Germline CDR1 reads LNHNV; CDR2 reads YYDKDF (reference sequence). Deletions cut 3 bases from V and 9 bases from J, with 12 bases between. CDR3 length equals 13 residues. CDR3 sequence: CATSRGGLSIQYF. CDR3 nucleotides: TGTGCCACCAGCAGGGGCGGACTTTCCATTCAGTACTTC.

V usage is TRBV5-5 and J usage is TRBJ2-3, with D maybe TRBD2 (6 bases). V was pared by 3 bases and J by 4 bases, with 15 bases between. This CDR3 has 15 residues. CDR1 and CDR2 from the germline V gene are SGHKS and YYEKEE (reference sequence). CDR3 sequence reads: CASSWALASADTQYF. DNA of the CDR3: TGTGCCAGCAGCTGGGCCCTAGCGTCCGCAGATACGCAGTATTTT.

Here the CDR3 reads CASGGVNEKLFF. The CDR3 DNA follows: TGTGCCAGCGGGGGGGTTAATGAAAAACTGTTTTTT. This chain connects TRBV7-8 to TRBJ1-4; TRBD1 might be the D (5 bases). Germline lookup yields CDR1 SGHVS and CDR2 FQNEAQ. V dropped 8 bases and J dropped 4 bases, with 8 bases sitting between them. The CDR3 runs 12 residues.

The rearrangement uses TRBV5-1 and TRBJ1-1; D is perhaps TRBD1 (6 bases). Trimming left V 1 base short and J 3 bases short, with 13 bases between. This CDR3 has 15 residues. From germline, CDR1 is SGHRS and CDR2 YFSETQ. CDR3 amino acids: CASSLWGGADTEAFF. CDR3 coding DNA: TGCGCCAGCAGCTTGTGGGGGGGCGCGGACACTGAAGCTTTCTTT.

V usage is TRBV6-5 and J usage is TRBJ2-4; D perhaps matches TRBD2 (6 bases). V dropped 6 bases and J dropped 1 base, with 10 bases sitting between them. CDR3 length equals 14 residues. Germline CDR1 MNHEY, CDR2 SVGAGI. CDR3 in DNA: TGTGCCAGCAGGGAAGGAGGGGCCAAAAACATTCAGTACTTC. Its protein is CASREGGAKNIQYF.

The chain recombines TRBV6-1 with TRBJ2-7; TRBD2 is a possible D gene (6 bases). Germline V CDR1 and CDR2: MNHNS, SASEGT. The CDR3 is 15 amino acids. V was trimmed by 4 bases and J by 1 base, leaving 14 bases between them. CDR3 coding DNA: TGTGCCAGCAGTGTGGAGCGAGGAGGGTCCTACGAGCAGTACTTC. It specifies CASSVERGGSYEQYF.

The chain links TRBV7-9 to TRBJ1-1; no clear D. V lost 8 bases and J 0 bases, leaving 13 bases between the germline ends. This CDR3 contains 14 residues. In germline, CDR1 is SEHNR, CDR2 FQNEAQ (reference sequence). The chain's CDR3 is CASSGGNMNTEAFF. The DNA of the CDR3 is TGTGCCAGCTCTGGCGGTAACATGAACACTGAAGCTTTCTTT.

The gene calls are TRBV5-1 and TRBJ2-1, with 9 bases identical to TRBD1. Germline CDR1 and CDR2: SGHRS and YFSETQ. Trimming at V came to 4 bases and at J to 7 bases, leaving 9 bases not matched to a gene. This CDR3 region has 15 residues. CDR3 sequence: CASSPTGTGLNEQFF. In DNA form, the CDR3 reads TGCGCCAGCAGCCCGACCGGGACAGGGCTAAATGAGCAGTTCTTC.

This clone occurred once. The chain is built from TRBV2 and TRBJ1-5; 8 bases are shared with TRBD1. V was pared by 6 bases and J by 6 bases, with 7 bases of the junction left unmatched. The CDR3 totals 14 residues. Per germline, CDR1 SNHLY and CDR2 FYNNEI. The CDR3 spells CASRGTGGRQPQHF. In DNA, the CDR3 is TGTGCCAGCAGGGGAACAGGGGGTCGTCAGCCCCAGCATTTT.

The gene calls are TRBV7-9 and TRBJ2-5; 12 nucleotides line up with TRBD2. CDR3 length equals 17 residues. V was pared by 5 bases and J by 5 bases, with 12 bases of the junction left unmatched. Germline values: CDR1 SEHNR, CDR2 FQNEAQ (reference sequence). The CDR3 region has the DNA TGTGCCAGCAGCCGGGACGGACTAGCGGGGTCGGGGGAGACCCAGTACTTC. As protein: CASSRDGLAGSGETQYF. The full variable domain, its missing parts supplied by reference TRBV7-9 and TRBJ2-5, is DTGVSQNPRHKITKRGQNVTFRCDPISEHNRLYWYRQTLGQGPEFLTYFQNEAQLEKSRLLSDRFSAERPKGSFSTLEIQRTEQGDSAMYLCASSRDGLAGSGETQYFGPGTRLLVL.

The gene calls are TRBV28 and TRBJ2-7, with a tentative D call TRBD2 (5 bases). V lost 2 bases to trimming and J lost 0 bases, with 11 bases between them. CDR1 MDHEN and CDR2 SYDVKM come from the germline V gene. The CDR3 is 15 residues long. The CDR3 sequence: CASSLPAGYSYEQYF. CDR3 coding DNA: TGTGCCAGCAGTTTACCGGCGGGCTACTCCTACGAGCAGTACTTC.

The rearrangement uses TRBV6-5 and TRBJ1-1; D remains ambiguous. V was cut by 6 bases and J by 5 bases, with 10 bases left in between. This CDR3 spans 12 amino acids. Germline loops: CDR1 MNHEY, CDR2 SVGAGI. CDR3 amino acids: CASSGVRTEAFF. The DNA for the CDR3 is TGTGCCAGCAGCGGGGTACGAACTGAAGCTTTCTTT.

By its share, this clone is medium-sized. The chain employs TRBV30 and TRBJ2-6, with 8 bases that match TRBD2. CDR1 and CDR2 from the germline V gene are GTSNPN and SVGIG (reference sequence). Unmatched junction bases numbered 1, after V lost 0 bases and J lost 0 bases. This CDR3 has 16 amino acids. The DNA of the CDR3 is TGTGCCTGGAGTGTAGCGGGGGCCTCTGGGGCCAACGTCCTGACTTTC. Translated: CAWSVAGASGANVLTF.

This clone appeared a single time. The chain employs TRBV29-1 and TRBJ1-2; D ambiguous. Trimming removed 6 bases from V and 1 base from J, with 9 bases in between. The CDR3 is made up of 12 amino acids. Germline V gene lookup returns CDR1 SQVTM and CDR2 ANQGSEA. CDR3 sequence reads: CSVGGFNYGYTF. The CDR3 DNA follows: TGCAGCGTAGGAGGCTTTAACTATGGCTACACCTTC.

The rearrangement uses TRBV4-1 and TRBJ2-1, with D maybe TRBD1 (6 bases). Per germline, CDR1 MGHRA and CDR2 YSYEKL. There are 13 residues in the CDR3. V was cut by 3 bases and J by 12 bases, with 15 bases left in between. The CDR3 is CASSQSWTETQFF. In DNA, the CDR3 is TGCGCCAGCAGCCAGTCTTGGACAGAGACGCAGTTCTTC.